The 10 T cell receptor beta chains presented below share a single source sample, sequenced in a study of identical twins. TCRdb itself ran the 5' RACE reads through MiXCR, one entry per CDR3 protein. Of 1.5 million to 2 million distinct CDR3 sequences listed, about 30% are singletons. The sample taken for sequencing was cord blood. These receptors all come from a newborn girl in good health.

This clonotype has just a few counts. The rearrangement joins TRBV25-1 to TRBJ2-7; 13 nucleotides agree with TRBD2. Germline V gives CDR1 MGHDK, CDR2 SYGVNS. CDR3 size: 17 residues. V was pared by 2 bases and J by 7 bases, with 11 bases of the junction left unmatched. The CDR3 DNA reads TGTGCCAGCAGTGAAGCGACTAGCGGGAGGCTTTACAATGAGCAGTACTTC. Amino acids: CASSEATSGRLYNEQYF.

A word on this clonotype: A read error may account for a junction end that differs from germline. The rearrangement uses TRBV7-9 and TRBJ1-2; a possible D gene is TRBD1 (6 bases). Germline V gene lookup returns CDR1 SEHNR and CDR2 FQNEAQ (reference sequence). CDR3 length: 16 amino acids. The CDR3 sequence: CASSVSAGTRNYGYNF. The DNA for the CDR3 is TGTGCCAGCAGCGTAAGTGCGGGGACACGCAACTATGGCTACAACTTC.

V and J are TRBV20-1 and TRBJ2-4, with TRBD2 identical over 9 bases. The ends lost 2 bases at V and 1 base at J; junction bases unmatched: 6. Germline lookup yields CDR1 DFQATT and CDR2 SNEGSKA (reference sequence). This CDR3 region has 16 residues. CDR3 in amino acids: CSARTSGFKAKNIQYF. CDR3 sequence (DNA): TGCAGTGCTAGAACTAGCGGGTTTAAGGCCAAAAACATTCAGTACTTC.

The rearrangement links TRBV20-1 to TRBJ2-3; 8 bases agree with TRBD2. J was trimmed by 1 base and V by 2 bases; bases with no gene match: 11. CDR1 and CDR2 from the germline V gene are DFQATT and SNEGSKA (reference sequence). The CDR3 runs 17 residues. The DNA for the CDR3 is TGCAGTGCTAGACCCAGCGGGAGCCTCTTTCGCACAGATACGCAGTATTTT. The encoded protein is CSARPSGSLFRTDTQYF.

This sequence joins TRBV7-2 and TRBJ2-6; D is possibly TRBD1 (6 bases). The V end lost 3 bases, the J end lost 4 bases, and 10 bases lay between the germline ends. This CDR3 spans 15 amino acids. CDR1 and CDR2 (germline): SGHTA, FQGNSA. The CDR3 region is CASSFRGTGANVLTF. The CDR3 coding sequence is TGTGCCAGCAGCTTCAGGGGCACCGGGGCCAACGTCCTGACTTTC.

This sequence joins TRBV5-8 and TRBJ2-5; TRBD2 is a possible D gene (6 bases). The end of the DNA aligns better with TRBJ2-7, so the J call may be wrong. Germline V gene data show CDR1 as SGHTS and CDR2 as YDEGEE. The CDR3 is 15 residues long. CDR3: CASSRQGLLGDEQYF. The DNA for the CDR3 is TGTGCCAGCAGCCGCCAGGGACTCCTTGGAGACGAGCAGTACTTC.

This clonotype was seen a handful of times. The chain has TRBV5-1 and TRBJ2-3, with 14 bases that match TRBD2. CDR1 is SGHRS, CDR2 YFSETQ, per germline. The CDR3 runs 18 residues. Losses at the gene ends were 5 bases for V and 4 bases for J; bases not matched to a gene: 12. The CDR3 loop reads CASRRPGLAGDGADTQYF. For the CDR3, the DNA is TGCGCCAGCAGACGGCCGGGACTAGCGGGAGATGGCGCAGATACGCAGTATTTT.

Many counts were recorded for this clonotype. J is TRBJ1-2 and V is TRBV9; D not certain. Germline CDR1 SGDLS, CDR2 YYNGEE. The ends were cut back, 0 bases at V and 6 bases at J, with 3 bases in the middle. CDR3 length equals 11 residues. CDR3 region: CASSVGDGYTF. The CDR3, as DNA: TGTGCCAGCAGCGTAGGAGATGGCTACACCTTC.

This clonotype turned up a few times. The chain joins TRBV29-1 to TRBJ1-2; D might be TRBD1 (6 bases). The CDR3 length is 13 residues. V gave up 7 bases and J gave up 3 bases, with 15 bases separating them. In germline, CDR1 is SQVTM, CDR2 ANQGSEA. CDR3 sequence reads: CSARVPGDYGYTF. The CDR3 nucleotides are TGCAGCGCCAGGGTTCCAGGGGACTATGGCTACACCTTC.

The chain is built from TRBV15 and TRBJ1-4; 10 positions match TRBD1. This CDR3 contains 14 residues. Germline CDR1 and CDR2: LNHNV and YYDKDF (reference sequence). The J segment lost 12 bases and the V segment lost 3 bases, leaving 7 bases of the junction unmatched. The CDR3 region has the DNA TGTGCCACCAGCAGGGGGACAGGGGAGAGAGAACTGTTTTTT. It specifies CATSRGTGERELFF.